The next 19 T cell receptor beta chains were all read from a single sample in a study of CXCR3-negative and CXCR3-positive naive CD8 T cells. The libraries of TRB cDNA were prepared using 5' RACE with UMI labels. TCRdb reprocessed the 5' RACE reads and reports one entry per CDR3 protein, with no DNA. The sample's table shows about 90,000 distinct CDR3 sequences. What was sequenced was naive CXCR3- CD8+ T cells from blood. Noted subset: CD45RO-CCR7+CD27+CD95- naive CD8+ T cells lacking CXCR3 (TNR3-). These receptors all come from a human donor in good health. Some clones in this sample may be carry-over from other donors' samples.

This chain uses TRBV7-9 with TRBJ1-2; the TCRdb call, TRBD1, lacks DNA for checking. The germline V gene encodes CDR1 SEHNR and CDR2 FQNEAQ (reference sequence). This CDR3 region has 16 residues. The CDR3 loop reads CASSPAAGGINYGYTF. Combining the CDR3 with reference TRBV7-9 and TRBJ1-2 gives the whole variable domain DTGVSQNPRHKITKRGQNVTFRCDPISEHNRLYWYRQTLGQGPEFLTYFQNEAQLEKSRLLSDRFSAERPKGSFSTLEIQRTEQGDSAMYLCASSPAAGGINYGYTFGSGTRLTVV.

CDR3 sequence: CASRTGVSIEQYF. The chain couples TRBV6-2 or TRBV6-3 to TRBJ2-7; TCRdb lists TRBD1, though no DNA is available to test this call. The CDR3 contains 13 residues. Germline V CDR1 and CDR2: MNHEY, SVGEGT.

The chain combines TRBV5-1 with TRBJ2-2; TCRdb outputs TRBD1, but without DNA this stays unchecked. The CDR3 contains 15 residues. Germline V gives CDR1 SGHRS, CDR2 YFSETQ. CDR3 protein: CASGTGQGLTGELFF.

The V and J genes are TRBV7-9 and TRBJ1-2; TCRdb gives TRBD1 as the D gene, but with no DNA this cannot be confirmed. CDR3 size: 16 residues. Per the germline V gene, CDR1 is SEHNR and CDR2 is FQNEAQ (reference sequence). The CDR3 here is CASEGTGAFTDYGYTF.

The chain recombines TRBV7-8 with TRBJ2-6; as DNA is missing, the TRBD1 call by TCRdb cannot be tested. This CDR3 comprises 18 residues. Germline assignment: CDR1 SGHVS and CDR2 FQNEAQ. The chain's CDR3 is CASSSTGPYSSGANVLTF.

Here the CDR3 reads CASRAGTGFYGYTF. The chain joins TRBV19 to TRBJ1-2; TCRdb calls TRBD1, which cannot be checked without DNA. The CDR3 has 14 residues. Looked up from germline, CDR1 is LNHDA and CDR2 is SQIVND (reference sequence).

The chain is built from TRBV25-1 and TRBJ1-2; the TRBD1 assignment by TCRdb is unverifiable without DNA. Germline V gene sequence: CDR1 MGHDK, CDR2 SYGVNS. The CDR3 runs 17 residues. Here the CDR3 reads CASPGEEGAGSFYGYTF.

The chain employs TRBV28 and TRBJ2-3; without DNA, the TCRdb call of TRBD1 cannot be checked. The CDR3 runs 20 residues. From germline, CDR1 is MDHEN and CDR2 SYDVKM. CDR3 loop: CASSVPLGGGRRTSTDTQYF.

The chain joins TRBV3-1 to TRBJ2-7; the TRBD1 assignment by TCRdb is unverifiable without DNA. Germline lookup yields CDR1 LGHDT and CDR2 YNNKEL (reference sequence). The CDR3 has 16 amino acids. This chain's CDR3 is CASSQDLGPLSYEQYF.

The gene calls are TRBV29-1 and TRBJ1-1; the D call from TCRdb, TRBD1, cannot be confirmed without DNA. The CDR3 contains 16 residues. Per germline, CDR1 SQVTM and CDR2 ANQGSEA. The CDR3 reads CSVGTPDRGMNTEAFF.

The V and J genes are TRBV10-2 and TRBJ2-3; with no DNA, the TCRdb D assignment of TRBD2 cannot be verified. This CDR3 has 14 residues. CDR1 and CDR2 (germline): WSHSY, SAAADI. This CDR3 is CASSIAGVQDTQYF.

This chain joins TRBV27 and TRBJ2-5; TCRdb's D gene call, TRBD2, goes unchecked for lack of DNA. Germline lookup yields CDR1 MNHEY and CDR2 SMNVEV (reference sequence). CDR3 length: 14 amino acids. CDR3 loop: CASSLVGGRETQYF.

This chain uses TRBV20-1 with TRBJ1-1; TCRdb reports TRBD1, a call that lacks DNA to check it against. Per the germline V gene, CDR1 is DFQATT and CDR2 is SNEGSKA (reference sequence). The CDR3 covers 14 residues. The CDR3 is CSDRVPGAGHEAFF.

This chain connects TRBV24-1 to TRBJ1-2. Germline V gene lookup returns CDR1 KGHDR and CDR2 SFDVKD. The CDR3 totals 12 residues. The CDR3 here is CATSDMWDGYTF.

V and J are TRBV2 and TRBJ1-2. Germline V gives CDR1 SNHLY, CDR2 FYNNEI. This CDR3 is built from 16 residues. CDR3 amino acids: CASRDYDFSPMYGYTF.

The chain couples TRBV5-6 to TRBJ2-5; with no DNA, the TCRdb D assignment of TRBD1 cannot be verified. The CDR3 spans 14 residues. Germline V gene lookup returns CDR1 SGHDT and CDR2 YYEEEE. The CDR3 reads CASSPPGSFETQYF.

V usage is TRBV29-1 and J usage is TRBJ1-2; TCRdb reports TRBD1, a call that lacks DNA to check it against. From germline, CDR1 is SQVTM and CDR2 ANQGSEA. CDR3 length: 13 residues. This CDR3 is CSVPEGDNYGYTF.

This chain uses TRBV5-5 with TRBJ1-6; TCRdb outputs TRBD1, but without DNA this stays unchecked. The CDR3 is made up of 14 amino acids. Germline-derived CDR1 and CDR2 are SGHKS and YYEKEE (reference sequence). CDR3 region: CASSPGYNNSPLHF.

This chain links TRBV11-2 with TRBJ2-2; the TCRdb D gene call, TRBD2, has no DNA to confirm it. CDR1 SGHAT and CDR2 FQNNGV come from the germline V gene. This CDR3 comprises 15 residues. This CDR3 reads CASSLVAGVIGELFF.